The 27 T cell receptor beta chains below all came from one sample that was sequenced in a study of cytomegalovirus exposure and HLA in healthy donors. PCR amplification relied on 60 Vbeta primers (plus 13 Jbeta primers). Measured with immunoSEQ multiplex PCR; TCRdb has only the in-frame clones, and not every one. This sample yields about 160,000 clones, of which 82% are seen a single time; around 0.91% belongs to the top ten. Sequenced sample: PBMCs. These receptors came from a girl aged 2-10 years in good health and CMV-seropositive.

The chain carries TRBV29-1 and TRBJ1-1; no clear D gene. The V gene's germline CDR1 is SQVTM and CDR2 ANQGSEA. This CDR3 has 12 amino acids. V shed 3 bases and J shed 4 bases, with 9 bases lying between them. The CDR3 coding sequence is TGCAGCGTTGACCCCCGTCTCACTGAAGCTTTCTTT. Translating it yields CSVDPRLTEAFF.

The chain couples TRBV28 to TRBJ2-3; tentatively, D is TRBD2 (6 bases). CDR1 is MDHEN, CDR2 SYDVKM, per germline. Trimming shortened V by 6 bases and J by 6 bases, and 10 bases separated the two germline ends. The CDR3 runs 12 residues. CDR3 coding DNA: TGTGCCAGCAGCAATCTAGCGGATACGCAGTATTTT. Translation: CASSNLADTQYF.

This chain joins TRBV10-2 and TRBJ2-7, with TRBD2 matching over 8 bases. This CDR3 contains 15 residues. Germline CDR1 reads WSHSY; CDR2 reads SAAADI. V lost 4 bases and J lost 3; bases outside the gene matches: 8. CDR3 DNA sequence: TGCGCCAGCAGTGCGGGTAGCGGGACCAACTACGAGCAGTACTTC. Its translation: CASSAGSGTNYEQYF.

This clone has only one observation. The genes are TRBV6-5 and TRBJ2-2; D is undetermined. There are 14 residues in the CDR3. V gave up 6 bases and J gave up 7 bases, with 15 bases separating them. Germline CDR1 is MNHEY and CDR2 is SVGAGI. CDR3 DNA: TGTGCCAGCAGGTCCCTACTAACCAACGGGGAGCTGTTTTTT. Amino acid sequence: CASRSLLTNGELFF.

This sequence joins TRBV2 and TRBJ1-2; TRBD1 aligns across 7 bases. From germline, CDR1 is SNHLY and CDR2 FYNNEI. V was pared by 6 bases and J by 9 bases, with 7 bases of the junction left unmatched. This CDR3 has 12 amino acids. The chain's CDR3 is CASRATGQSYTF. For the CDR3, the DNA is TGTGCCAGCAGAGCGACAGGGCAAAGCTACACCTTC.

This clone was recorded once. The chain couples TRBV5-1 to TRBJ2-1; 9 bases map to TRBD1. The CDR3 is 17 amino acids. V shed 3 bases, J shed 4 bases, and the junction held 11 bases outside the gene matches. In germline, CDR1 is SGHRS, CDR2 YFSETQ. CDR3 region: CASSWLPGQGSYNEQFF. CDR3 sequence (DNA): TGCGCCAGCAGCTGGCTTCCGGGACAGGGCTCGTACAATGAGCAGTTCTTC.

This sequence joins TRBV9 and TRBJ2-6, with D unresolved. Between the trimmed V and J ends, which lost 0 bases and 1 base, there was a span of 8 bases. This CDR3 has 16 residues. Per germline, CDR1 SGDLS and CDR2 YYNGEE. The CDR3 is CASSVAVLSGANVLTF. The CDR3 DNA follows: TGTGCCAGCAGCGTAGCGGTCCTGTCTGGGGCCAACGTCCTGACTTTC.

The chain links TRBV2 to TRBJ2-3; D is possibly TRBD2 (6 bases). The length of the CDR3 is 12 residues. V dropped 7 bases and J dropped 10 bases, with 15 bases sitting between them. The germline V gene has CDR1 SNHLY and CDR2 FYNNEI. Written as DNA, the CDR3 is TGTGCCAGCACCCGGGAGAAGTTGGCGCAGTATTTT. This encodes CASTREKLAQYF.

This clone was recorded a few times. This rearrangement joins TRBV28 to TRBJ2-7, with D unclear. Per the germline V gene, CDR1 is MDHEN and CDR2 is SYDVKM. Deletions cut 5 bases from V and 2 bases from J, with 7 bases between. The CDR3 is 12 residues long. CDR3 in amino acids: CASSGRTYEQYF. The DNA of the CDR3 is TGTGCCAGCAGTGGCAGAACCTACGAGCAGTACTTC.

The V call is TRBV6-4, the J call TRBJ2-1, with D possibly TRBD1 on 5 matching bases. V lost 3 bases and J 10 bases, leaving 10 bases between the germline ends. This CDR3 is built from 12 residues. The V gene's germline CDR1 is MRHNA and CDR2 SNTAGT. CDR3 coding DNA: TGTGCCAGCAGTGATTACAAGGGGGAGCAGTTCTTC. This translates into CASSDYKGEQFF.

This clone was observed a single time. The chain uses TRBV28 and TRBJ2-3; 8 positions match TRBD1. The germline V gene encodes CDR1 MDHEN and CDR2 SYDVKM. J lost 6 bases, V lost 6 bases, and 5 bases had no gene match. This CDR3 spans 13 amino acids. As DNA, the CDR3 is TGTGCCAGCAGAGGACAGGGTGTGGATACGCAGTATTTT. This codes for CASRGQGVDTQYF.

CDR3 bases: TGTGCCAGCAGTGACGGGGAACCTTCTGAAGCTTTCTTT. Protein product: CASSDGEPSEAFF. The rearrangement joins TRBV2 to TRBJ1-1; D gene uncertain. CDR1 SNHLY and CDR2 FYNNEI come from the germline V gene. The CDR3 has 13 amino acids. Trimming removed 3 bases at V and 6 bases at J, with 11 bases between.

The chain uses TRBV5-5 and TRBJ2-5; TRBD2 is a possible D gene (6 bases). The closer fit of TRBJ2-7 to the DNA end suggests the J call may be wrong. This CDR3 region has 15 residues. CDR1 SGHKS and CDR2 YYEKEE come from the germline V gene (reference sequence). CDR3 sequence (DNA): TGTGCCAGCAGCTCCCCGGGGGTGGGGTTTCGCGAGCAGTACTTC. This codes for CASSSPGVGFREQYF.

The chain employs TRBV7-3 and TRBJ2-1, with TRBD2 matching 8 bases. This CDR3 comprises 17 residues. Germline values: CDR1 SGHTA, CDR2 FQGTGA. The V segment lost 5 bases and the J segment 0 bases; nucleotides outside the gene matches: 9. CDR3 coding DNA: TGTGCCAGCAGCCCGAGGGTAGCGGGATCCTCCTACAATGAGCAGTTCTTC. Protein sequence: CASSPRVAGSSYNEQFF.

A single count supports this clone. The chain has TRBV6-4 and TRBJ2-2; 9 bases line up with TRBD2. This CDR3 has 15 amino acids. V dropped 5 bases and J dropped 0; count of bases not matched to a gene: 1. CDR1 is MRHNA and CDR2 is SNTAGT in the germline V gene. This chain's CDR3 is CASSSGRSNTGELFF. CDR3 DNA sequence: TGTGCCAGCAGTAGCGGGAGGTCGAACACCGGGGAGCTGTTTTTT.

The chain couples TRBV10-2 to TRBJ1-5, with 8 nucleotides matching TRBD1. The germline V gene has CDR1 WSHSY and CDR2 SAAADI. The CDR3 covers 14 residues. V trimming: 4 bases; J trimming: 5 bases; junction bases outside the gene matches: 4. The CDR3 loop reads CASSGGQVHQPQHF. The CDR3 DNA follows: TGCGCCAGCAGTGGGGGACAGGTCCATCAGCCCCAGCATTTT.

This rearrangement joins TRBV5-1 to TRBJ2-1; 8 bases match TRBD2. Unmatched junction bases numbered 10, after V lost 2 bases and J lost 6 bases. Germline V gives CDR1 SGHRS, CDR2 YFSETQ. The CDR3 runs to 16 residues. The CDR3 reads CASSLSRAGVGNEQFF. CDR3 bases: TGCGCCAGCAGCTTATCTCGAGCGGGAGTTGGCAATGAGCAGTTCTTC.

V usage is TRBV20-1 and J usage is TRBJ2-3; D ambiguous. CDR1 DFQATT and CDR2 SNEGSKA come from the germline V gene (reference sequence). V shed 6 bases and J shed 3 bases, with 4 bases lying between them. The CDR3 contains 10 residues. The CDR3 region is CSAETDTQYF. DNA of the CDR3: TGCAGTGCCGAGACAGATACGCAGTATTTT.

This chain links TRBV27 with TRBJ1-5, with D tentatively TRBD1 (6 bases). The germline V gene encodes CDR1 MNHEY and CDR2 SMNVEV (reference sequence). V was cut by 6 bases and J by 2 bases, with 11 bases left in between. CDR3 length equals 14 residues. The DNA of the CDR3 is TGTGCCAGCAGGGGGGCCCTTGGCAATCAGCCCCAGCATTTT. Amino acid sequence: CASRGALGNQPQHF.

DNA for the CDR3: TGTGCCAGCAGTTGGTTTTCGGTCGGAACAGAGAAACCCTACGAGCAGTACTTC. Translated, it gives CASSWFSVGTEKPYEQYF. The chain is built from TRBV28 and TRBJ2-7; no definite D call. Looked up from germline, CDR1 is MDHEN and CDR2 is SYDVKM. This CDR3 is 18 amino acids long. The germline V and J ends were trimmed by 4 bases and 2 bases, with 24 bases remaining between them.

The chain links TRBV2 to TRBJ2-2, with D perhaps TRBD2 (6 bases). CDR3 length equals 13 residues. V shed 5 bases and J shed 5 bases, with 9 bases lying between them. Germline-derived CDR1 and CDR2 are SNHLY and FYNNEI. The CDR3 DNA follows: TGTGCCAGCAGTAGGAGGGGTACCGGGGAGCTGTTTTTT. This translates into CASSRRGTGELFF.

The chain employs TRBV28 and TRBJ2-3, with a tentative D call TRBD1 (6 bases). This CDR3 comprises 14 residues. The V end lost 3 bases, the J end lost 2 bases, and 9 bases lay between the germline ends. CDR1 is MDHEN and CDR2 is SYDVKM in the germline V gene. The CDR3 is CASSLTGVTDTQYF. CDR3 sequence (DNA): TGTGCCAGCAGTTTGACAGGCGTCACAGATACGCAGTATTTT. Using reference TRBV28 and TRBJ2-3 for the parts outside the CDR3, the full variable domain is DVKVTQSSRYLVKRTGEKVFLECVQDMDHENMFWYRQDPGLGLRLIYFSYDVKMKEKGDIPEGYSVSREKKERFSLILESASTNQTSMYLCASSLTGVTDTQYFGPGTRLTVL.

V and J are TRBV2 and TRBJ2-7; 11 nucleotides agree with TRBD2. The CDR3 is 14 residues long. In germline, CDR1 is SNHLY, CDR2 FYNNEI. V shed 6 bases and J 5 bases; nucleotides not matched to a gene: 6. The CDR3 nucleotides are TGTGCCAGCAGGGAGACTAGCGGGAAAAACGAGCAGTACTTC. Protein sequence: CASRETSGKNEQYF.

About this clone: The same CDR3 arises from other DNA sequences in this sample as well. The V and J genes are TRBV18 and TRBJ1-3; perhaps TRBD1 as D (5 bases). CDR1 and CDR2 (germline): KGHSH, LQKENI. The germline V and J ends were trimmed by 0 bases and 4 bases, with 7 bases remaining between them. The CDR3 extends over 14 amino acids. The CDR3: CASSPPSGGNTIYF. The DNA for the CDR3 is TGTGCCAGCTCACCACCTTCAGGGGGAAACACCATATATTTT. Based on the CDR3 plus reference TRBV18 and TRBJ1-3, the full variable domain is NAGVMQNPRHLVRRRGQEARLRCSPMKGHSHVYWYRQLPEEGLKFMVYLQKENIIDESGMPKERFSAEFPKEGPSILRIQQVVRGDSAAYFCASSPPSGGNTIYFGEGSWLTVV.

The genes are TRBV5-3 and TRBJ2-5, with 7 bases fitting TRBD2. TRBV5-3 has ORF status, its function being uncertain. This CDR3 spans 19 amino acids. Losses at the gene ends were 1 base for V and 3 bases for J; bases not matched to a gene: 18. In DNA, the CDR3 is TGTGCCAGAAGCTTGCCGGTTGCCTCGGGACTAACTTTAAAAGAGACCCAGTACTTC. Amino acids: CARSLPVASGLTLKETQYF.

The J gene is TRBJ2-4, the V gene TRBV7-8, with 12 bases aligning to TRBD2. V lost 4 bases and J lost 14; bases outside the gene matches: 6. Germline values: CDR1 SGHVS, CDR2 FQNEAQ. This CDR3 has 13 amino acids. The CDR3 loop reads CASSYGASGREYF. CDR3 sequence (DNA): TGTGCCAGCAGCTATGGGGCTAGCGGGAGGGAGTACTTC.

The V call is TRBV5-1, the J call TRBJ2-2; 7 bases are shared with TRBD1. The ends lost 7 bases at V and 1 base at J; junction bases unmatched: 4. CDR3 length: 14 residues. Per the germline V gene, CDR1 is SGHRS and CDR2 is YFSETQ. DNA of the CDR3: TGCGCCAGCCGGGGACAGATGAACACCGGGGAGCTGTTTTTT. This gives the protein CASRGQMNTGELFF.